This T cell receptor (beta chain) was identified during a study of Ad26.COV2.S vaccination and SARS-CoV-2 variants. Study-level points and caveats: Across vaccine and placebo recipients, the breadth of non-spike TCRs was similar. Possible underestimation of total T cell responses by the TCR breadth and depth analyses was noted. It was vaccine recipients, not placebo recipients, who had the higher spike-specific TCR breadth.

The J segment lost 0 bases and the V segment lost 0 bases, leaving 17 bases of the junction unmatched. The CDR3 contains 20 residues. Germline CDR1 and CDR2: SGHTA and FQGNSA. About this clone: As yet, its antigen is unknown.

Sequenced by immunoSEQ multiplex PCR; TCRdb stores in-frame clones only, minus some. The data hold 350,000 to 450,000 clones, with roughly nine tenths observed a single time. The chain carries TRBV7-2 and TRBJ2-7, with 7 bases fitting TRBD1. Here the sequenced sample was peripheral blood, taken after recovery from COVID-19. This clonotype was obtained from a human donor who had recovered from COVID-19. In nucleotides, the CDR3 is TGTGCCAGCAGCTTAGCTGGTACCAGGACAGGCGGATCCTACTCCTACGAGCAGTACTTC. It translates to CASSLAGTRTGGSYSYEQYF.